Shown below are 15 T cell receptor beta chains from a single sample sequenced in a study of OX40 agonist ivuxolimab in advanced cancers. Only in-frame clones appear in the TCRdb table, and some are missing; sequencing was by immunoSEQ multiplex PCR. The table lists about 70,000 clones, roughly 89% of them singletons. Sequencing used CD4+ or CD8+ T cells sorted from blood, obtained in a trial of the OX40 agonist ivuxolimab. These receptors were obtained from an adult with an advanced solid tumor such as melanoma, head and neck, liver or kidney cancer.

This clone is labeled medium-sized. The J gene is TRBJ1-1, the V gene TRBV5-6; D is possibly TRBD1 (5 bases). CDR1 is SGHDT, CDR2 YYEEEE, per germline. There are 16 residues in the CDR3. V lost 0 bases, J lost 0 bases, and 12 bases lay in between. The CDR3 loop reads CASSLVGGTVNTEAFF. The CDR3 DNA follows: TGTGCCAGCAGCTTGGTTGGAGGGACGGTGAACACTGAAGCTTTCTTT.

This clone was recorded a few times. The chain is built from TRBV7-2 and TRBJ2-3; 7 bases are shared with TRBD2. The germline gives CDR1 SGHTA, CDR2 FQGNSA. CDR3 length: 15 residues. The J segment lost 2 bases and the V segment lost 3 bases, leaving 5 bases of the junction unmatched. The CDR3 loop is CASSLGLADTDTQYF. CDR3 in DNA: TGTGCCAGCAGCTTGGGGCTAGCGGACACAGATACGCAGTATTTT.

The CDR3, as DNA: TGCGCCAGCAGCCAAGGCCTGACAGGGGGGCTGAATTCACCCCTCCACTTT. Its translation: CASSQGLTGGLNSPLHF. The rearrangement uses TRBV4-1 and TRBJ1-6; 9 bases are shared with TRBD1. The CDR3 is made up of 17 amino acids. The V gene's germline CDR1 is MGHRA and CDR2 YSYEKL. Germline trimming cut 1 base from V and 7 bases from J; bases unmatched to any gene: 8.

This clone is a singleton in its sample. J is TRBJ1-4 and V is TRBV6-1; 8 nucleotides line up with TRBD1. The germline gives CDR1 MNHNS, CDR2 SASEGT. CDR3 length equals 15 residues. V dropped 5 bases and J dropped 6; count of bases not matched to a gene: 8. This CDR3 reads CASSKTGVGDEKLFF. As DNA, the CDR3 is TGTGCCAGCAGTAAGACAGGGGTTGGGGATGAAAAACTGTTTTTT.

The J gene is TRBJ1-5, the V gene TRBV2, with D tentatively TRBD1 (5 bases). Trimming cost V 7 bases and J 6 bases, with 19 bases left between them. From germline, CDR1 is SNHLY and CDR2 FYNNEI. The CDR3 loop spans 15 amino acids. CDR3 in amino acids: CASTSTLGQGQPQHF. The CDR3 DNA reads as TGTGCCAGCACCTCAACGCTTGGTCAGGGTCAGCCCCAGCATTTT.

This sequence joins TRBV5-4 and TRBJ1-2; D is unresolved. There are 16 residues in the CDR3. Germline V CDR1 and CDR2: SGHNT, YYREEE (reference sequence). Trimming removed 2 bases at V and 5 bases at J, with 19 bases between. The CDR3 here is CASSLLFGESDYGYTF. Written as DNA, the CDR3 is TGTGCCAGCAGCTTATTGTTCGGCGAGAGCGATTATGGCTACACCTTC.

The chain combines TRBV5-1 with TRBJ2-5; 7 nucleotides match TRBD1. The CDR3 runs 15 residues. Germline CDR1 and CDR2: SGHRS and YFSETQ. The V and J ends lost 4 bases and 2 bases, in that order; junction bases with no gene match: 8. CDR3 region: CASSIGQVRQETQYF. The CDR3 bases are TGCGCCAGCAGCATAGGACAGGTTCGGCAAGAGACCCAGTACTTC. The variable domain in full, with the rest retrieved from reference TRBV5-1 and TRBJ2-5, is KAGVTQTPRYLIKTRGQQVTLSCSPISGHRSVSWYQQTPGQGLQFLFEYFSETQRNKGNFPGRFSGRQFSNSRSEMNVSTLELGDSALYLCASSIGQVRQETQYFGPGTRLLVL.

The V and J genes are TRBV7-9 and TRBJ1-5, with TRBD1 matching over 11 bases. V dropped 6 bases and J dropped 4; count of bases not matched to a gene: 2. CDR1 and CDR2 from the germline V gene are SEHNR and FQNEAQ (reference sequence). The CDR3 contains 14 residues. CDR3 DNA sequence: TGTGCCAGCAGGGACAGGGGGCCAAATCAGCCCCAGCATTTT. Its translation: CASRDRGPNQPQHF.

This sequence joins TRBV2 and TRBJ1-2; TRBD1 is a possible D gene (5 bases). V lost 6 bases and J lost 6, with 14 bases in between. Germline CDR1 reads SNHLY; CDR2 reads FYNNEI. The CDR3 extends over 13 amino acids. The CDR3 nucleotides are TGTGCCAGCAGGGGGGAGGGGCCAGATGGCTACACCTTC. The encoded protein is CASRGEGPDGYTF.

The rearrangement uses TRBV6-6 and TRBJ1-1; possibly TRBD1 for D (5 bases). V dropped 0 bases and J dropped 4 bases, with 9 bases sitting between them. The CDR3 extends over 14 amino acids. Germline V gene lookup returns CDR1 MNHNY and CDR2 SVGAGI (reference sequence). The DNA for the CDR3 is TGTGCCAGCAGTTACTCGGGCAGGGTCACTGAAGCTTTCTTT. This codes for CASSYSGRVTEAFF.

This rearrangement joins TRBV28 to TRBJ1-2; 7 bases align to TRBD1. This CDR3 is 14 amino acids long. Losses at the gene ends were 6 bases for V and 2 bases for J; bases not matched to a gene: 6. Germline lookup yields CDR1 MDHEN and CDR2 SYDVKM. The CDR3 reads CASSLGQNNYGYTF. CDR3 bases: TGTGCCAGCAGCCTGGGACAGAACAACTATGGCTACACCTTC.

The rearrangement uses TRBV27 and TRBJ2-5; perhaps TRBD1 as D (5 bases). There are 17 residues in the CDR3. V lost 3 bases to trimming and J lost 5 bases, with 22 bases between them. CDR1 and CDR2 from the germline V gene are MNHEY and SMNVEV (reference sequence). The CDR3 DNA reads as TGTGCCAGCAGTTTTAAGGCAGGGTCTTACCTGAGGGAGACCCAGTACTTC. Protein product: CASSFKAGSYLRETQYF.

CDR3 loop: CASSSTLGVDLETQYF. The CDR3 DNA reads as TGTGCCAGCAGCTCTACTTTAGGGGTGGACCTAGAGACCCAGTACTTC. The chain carries TRBV5-6 and TRBJ2-5; weak D call: TRBD1 (5 bases). The V gene lost 3 bases and the J gene lost 4 bases, with 19 bases spanning the gap. The CDR3 runs 16 residues. Looked up from germline, CDR1 is SGHDT and CDR2 is YYEEEE.

V gene TRBV5-1 combines with J gene TRBJ2-1, with 8 bases matching TRBD2. The CDR3 totals 15 residues. The V gene end was trimmed by 6 bases and the J gene end by 2 bases; junction bases not matched to a gene: 7. The germline V gene encodes CDR1 SGHRS and CDR2 YFSETQ. The chain's CDR3 is CASKLYSGAYNEQFF. DNA for the CDR3: TGCGCCAGCAAGCTCTATAGCGGGGCCTACAATGAGCAGTTCTTC.

V is TRBV16 and J is TRBJ1-5; tentative D call: TRBD1 (6 bases). The CDR3 spans 14 residues. Germline loops: CDR1 KGHSY, CDR2 FQNENV. V lost 5 bases, J lost 6 bases, and 14 bases lay in between. CDR3 coding DNA: TGTGCCAGCAGCGTATCAGGGGACGGTCAGCCCCAGCATTTT. Translated: CASSVSGDGQPQHF.